One and the same sample provided the 17 T cell receptor beta chains below, sequenced in a study of cytomegalovirus exposure and HLA in healthy donors. The study ran its PCR with 60 Vbeta and 13 Jbeta primers. TCRdb's table, derived via immunoSEQ multiplex PCR, lists solely in-frame clones and lacks some. In the table there are around 130,000 clones, nearly 85% of which are singletons. The specimen was PBMCs. The origin of the receptors is a boy younger than 18 in good health and CMV-seronegative.

In DNA form, the CDR3 reads TGTGCCAGCAGCTATACAGGGGGTATGAACACTGAAGCTTTCTTT. Translation: CASSYTGGMNTEAFF. The chain is built from TRBV9 and TRBJ1-1, with 8 bases lining up with TRBD1. Germline CDR1 is SGDLS and CDR2 is YYNGEE. V was clipped by 4 bases and J by 0 bases; unmatched bases: 5. This CDR3 has 15 residues.

V is TRBV19 and J is TRBJ2-2; weak D call: TRBD2 (6 bases). CDR1 LNHDA and CDR2 SQIVND come from the germline V gene (reference sequence). V lost 5 bases, J lost 3 bases, and 28 bases lay in between. This CDR3 has 20 amino acids. In nucleotides, the CDR3 is TGTGCCAGTAGTCCGGGGGTGTTTGGGCGGGAAGAGGGCCACACCGGGGAGCTGTTTTTT. Encoded protein: CASSPGVFGREEGHTGELFF. Full variable domain (missing parts from reference TRBV19 and TRBJ2-2): DGGITQSPKYLFRKEGQNVTLSCEQNLNHDAMYWYRQDPGQGLRLIYYSQIVNDFQKGDIAEGYSVSREKKESFPLTVTSAQKNPTAFYLCASSPGVFGREEGHTGELFFGEGSRLTVL.

The rearrangement uses TRBV10-3 and TRBJ1-1; D may be TRBD1 (5 bases). Germline CDR1 ENHRY, CDR2 SYGVKD. V was pared by 5 bases and J by 5 bases, with 12 bases between. The CDR3 is 13 amino acids. CDR3 sequence reads: CAISQPRATEAFF. The CDR3, as DNA: TGTGCCATCAGTCAACCCAGGGCAACTGAAGCTTTCTTT.

V and J are TRBV6-5 and TRBJ2-7; 9 bases map to TRBD1. Trimming cost V 2 bases and J 3 bases; bases outside gene matches: 5. The germline V gene encodes CDR1 MNHEY and CDR2 SVGAGI. The CDR3 is 15 amino acids. The CDR3 protein is CASSYNPTGGYEQYF. The CDR3 DNA follows: TGTGCCAGCAGTTACAACCCGACAGGGGGCTACGAGCAGTACTTC.

The rearrangement joins TRBV2 to TRBJ2-7, with 10 positions matching TRBD1. CDR3 length: 15 amino acids. The V gene's germline CDR1 is SNHLY and CDR2 FYNNEI. J gave up 2 bases and V 6 bases, and 7 bases lay outside the gene matches. The CDR3 sequence: CASSQGTGATYEQYF. CDR3 DNA: TGTGCCAGCAGCCAAGGGACAGGGGCGACCTACGAGCAGTACTTC.

The rearrangement uses TRBV7-9 and TRBJ2-7; TRBD2 might be the D (5 bases). This CDR3 comprises 16 residues. Between the trimmed V and J ends, which lost 5 bases and 0 bases, there was a span of 17 bases. CDR1 is SEHNR and CDR2 is FQNEAQ in the germline V gene (reference sequence). CDR3 residues: CASSPLDKGSSYEQYF. The CDR3 DNA follows: TGTGCCAGCAGCCCACTAGACAAGGGAAGCTCCTACGAGCAGTACTTC.

This clone was recorded only once. This rearrangement joins TRBV6-1 to TRBJ2-7; 7 nucleotides match TRBD2. The CDR3 runs to 14 residues. The trim removed 2 bases at V and 3 bases at J, leaving 4 bases unmatched. Germline loops: CDR1 MNHNS, CDR2 SASEGT. CDR3 sequence: CASSEMGGDYEQYF. The CDR3 DNA reads as TGTGCCAGCAGTGAAATGGGGGGGGACTACGAGCAGTACTTC.

V is TRBV6-1 and J is TRBJ1-2; tentative D call: TRBD1 (6 bases). V was trimmed by 1 base and J by 4 bases, leaving 10 bases between them. The CDR3 runs to 14 residues. Germline V gene data show CDR1 as MNHNS and CDR2 as SASEGT. For the CDR3, the DNA is TGTGCCAGCAGTGAAGAGGGGGATGGCTATGGCTACACCTTC. It yields the protein CASSEEGDGYGYTF.

The rearrangement links TRBV6-6 to TRBJ2-5; 7 bases are a match to TRBD2. V lost 2 bases, J lost 5 bases, and 2 bases stayed unmatched. CDR1 and CDR2 (germline): MNHNY, SVGAGI (reference sequence). This CDR3 is 13 amino acids long. The CDR3 DNA reads as TGTGCCAGCAGTTACGCGGGAGCGGAGACCCAGTACTTC. Translated, it gives CASSYAGAETQYF.

This chain connects TRBV30 to TRBJ1-2; D uncertain. Germline values: CDR1 GTSNPN, CDR2 SVGIG (reference sequence). This CDR3 region has 12 residues. V lost 2 bases, J lost 6 bases, and 10 bases lay in between. CDR3 DNA: TGTGCCTGGAGTCTAGTAGTGGATGGCTACACCTTC. As protein: CAWSLVVDGYTF.

This chain links TRBV6-1 with TRBJ2-5; D is perhaps TRBD1 (5 bases). CDR1 and CDR2 (germline): MNHNS, SASEGT. The CDR3 covers 13 residues. Deletions cut 4 bases from V and 2 bases from J, with 8 bases between. In nucleotides, the CDR3 is TGTGCCAGCAGTGTCGACAGTCAAGAGACCCAGTACTTC. This gives the protein CASSVDSQETQYF.

This chain connects TRBV5-4 to TRBJ2-7, with D maybe TRBD2 (6 bases). In germline, CDR1 is SGHNT, CDR2 YYREEE (reference sequence). Trimming took off 10 bases at V and 0 bases at J, with 14 bases between the two ends. CDR3 length: 13 amino acids. The DNA of the CDR3 is TGTGCCGGGGGGAATGGGAGCTCCTACGAGCAGTACTTC. It codes for CAGGNGSSYEQYF.

CDR3 in amino acids: CASSSDRAGANVLTF. CDR3 sequence (DNA): TGTGCCAGCAGCTCGGACAGGGCTGGGGCCAACGTCCTGACTTTC. The rearrangement joins TRBV11-2 to TRBJ2-6, with TRBD1 matching 8 bases. The germline V gene has CDR1 SGHAT and CDR2 FQNNGV. This CDR3 has 15 residues. J lost 2 bases, V lost 4 bases, and 1 base had no gene match.

This chain joins TRBV27 and TRBJ2-7, with a tentative D call TRBD1 (8 bases). Germline V gives CDR1 MNHEY, CDR2 SMNVEV (reference sequence). The CDR3 is 18 residues long. Trimming left V 6 bases short and J 11 bases short, with 35 bases between. CDR3 bases: TGTGCCAGCAGAAAGAGGACAGGGTCTACTAGCGTACAAGGGACGGAGTACTTC. This translates into CASRKRTGSTSVQGTEYF.

V usage is TRBV5-1 and J usage is TRBJ1-6; TRBD1 agrees at 8 bases. CDR1 is SGHRS and CDR2 is YFSETQ in the germline V gene. The CDR3 consists of 16 residues. J lost 6 bases, V lost 3 bases, and 8 bases had no gene match. CDR3 protein: CASSYGTGLGNSPLHF. The DNA for the CDR3 is TGCGCCAGCAGCTACGGGACAGGTCTCGGTAATTCACCCCTCCACTTT.

This clone has only one observation. The chain combines TRBV2 with TRBJ2-3; D is possibly TRBD1 (6 bases). This CDR3 spans 16 amino acids. The V end was cut by 4 bases, the J end by 0 bases, with 14 bases between. Germline values: CDR1 SNHLY, CDR2 FYNNEI. The CDR3 protein is CASSGGIQGSTDTQYF. DNA for the CDR3: TGTGCCAGCAGTGGAGGAATACAGGGAAGCACAGATACGCAGTATTTT.

The chain has TRBV7-3 and TRBJ2-3; 8 positions match TRBD2. The CDR3 is 18 residues long. CDR1 SGHTA and CDR2 FQGTGA come from the germline V gene. Germline trimming cut 1 base from V and 10 bases from J; bases unmatched to any gene: 19. CDR3 sequence reads: CASSLIQGSSGGSVPQYF. CDR3 nucleotides: TGTGCCAGCAGCTTAATACAAGGGTCGAGCGGGGGTTCGGTTCCGCAGTATTTT.